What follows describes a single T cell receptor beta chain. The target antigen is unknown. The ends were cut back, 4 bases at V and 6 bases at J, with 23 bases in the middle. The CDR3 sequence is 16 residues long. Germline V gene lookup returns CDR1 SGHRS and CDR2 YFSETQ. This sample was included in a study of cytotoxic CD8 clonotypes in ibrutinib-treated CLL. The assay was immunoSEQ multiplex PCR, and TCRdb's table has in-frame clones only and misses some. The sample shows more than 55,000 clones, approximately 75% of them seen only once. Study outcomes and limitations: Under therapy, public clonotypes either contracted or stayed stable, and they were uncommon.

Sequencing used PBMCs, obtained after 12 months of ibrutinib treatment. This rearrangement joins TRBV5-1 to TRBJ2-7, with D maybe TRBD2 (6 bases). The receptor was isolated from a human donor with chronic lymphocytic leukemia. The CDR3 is CASSQGVAGWGGEQYF. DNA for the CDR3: TGCGCCAGCAGCCAAGGTGTGGCGGGATGGGGTGGCGAGCAGTACTTC.